The 32 T cell receptor beta chains listed next were all sequenced from one sample in a study of T-cell reconstitution after alpha-beta-depleted transplantation in children. This sample's TCRbeta library carried unique molecular identifier barcodes. TCRdb redid the calling of the PCR reads with MiXCR, one entry per CDR3 protein. The sample lists more than 200,000 distinct CDR3 sequences, roughly 25% occurring once. The sample here was PBMCs, taken before TCRalphabeta/CD19-depleted stem cell transplant. The origin of the receptors is a girl aged 2 to 10 with Fanconi anemia, due to receive a stem cell transplant.

This clonotype was counted at least ten times. The chain links TRBV29-1 to TRBJ2-5; possible D gene TRBD1, 6 bases. V was cut by 8 bases and J by 5 bases, with 15 bases left in between. Germline V gene lookup returns CDR1 SQVTM and CDR2 ANQGSEA. CDR3 size: 12 residues. CDR3 coding DNA: TGCAGCTCAGGACAGAGGGGGGAGACCCAGTACTTC. Translated: CSSGQRGETQYF. Looking up the rest from reference TRBV29-1 and TRBJ2-5 gives the full variable domain: SAVISQKPSRDICQRGTSLTIQCQVDSQVTMMFWYRQQPGQSLTLIATANQGSEATYESGFVIDKFPISRPNLTFSTLTVSNMSPEDSSIYLCSSGQRGETQYFGPGTRLLVL.

This clonotype was seen a few times. The chain carries TRBV7-2 and TRBJ2-7; D perhaps matches TRBD2 (6 bases). Germline CDR1 is SGHTA and CDR2 is FQGNSA. CDR3 length: 14 amino acids. Trimming shortened V by 1 base and J by 3 bases, and 10 bases separated the two germline ends. The DNA for the CDR3 is TGTGCCAGCAGCTTAGTCGGGGGACTCTACGAGCAGTACTTC. This codes for CASSLVGGLYEQYF.

This clonotype was picked up a small number of times. The CDR3, as DNA: TGTGCCAGCAGCCTTGGGACTAGCGGGGGCTACAATGAGCAGTTCTTC. It specifies CASSLGTSGGYNEQFF. The genes are TRBV7-3 and TRBJ2-1; TRBD2 agrees at 14 bases. The ends lost 5 bases at V and 3 bases at J; junction bases unmatched: 3. Germline V gene lookup returns CDR1 SGHTA and CDR2 FQGTGA. The CDR3 runs 16 residues.

This chain links TRBV7-2 with TRBJ2-2; D might be TRBD2 (6 bases). Trimming stripped 1 base from V and 1 base from J, with 10 bases between. Germline CDR1 SGHTA, CDR2 FQGNSA. The CDR3 length is 16 residues. CDR3 sequence: CASSLVLAENTGELFF. CDR3 sequence (DNA): TGTGCCAGCAGCTTAGTGTTAGCGGAGAACACCGGGGAGCTGTTTTTT.

The sample holds many counts of this clonotype. The chain couples TRBV12-3 or TRBV12-4 to TRBJ2-2, with TRBD1 matching 7 bases. Trimming at V came to 7 bases and at J to 4 bases, leaving 6 bases not matched to a gene. The CDR3 runs 14 residues. The CDR3 reads CASNPGQITGELFF. The CDR3 coding sequence is TGTGCCAGCAACCCGGGACAGATCACCGGGGAGCTGTTTTTT.

This rearrangement joins TRBV29-1 to TRBJ2-3, with D possibly being TRBD2 (6 bases). The ends were cut back, 2 bases at V and 6 bases at J, with 9 bases in the middle. The V gene's germline CDR1 is SQVTM and CDR2 ANQGSEA. This CDR3 region has 12 residues. This CDR3 reads CSVEPGDDTQYF. The CDR3 DNA reads TGCAGCGTTGAACCGGGGGACGATACGCAGTATTTT.

The gene calls are TRBV20-1 and TRBJ2-5; D is undetermined. CDR1 is DFQATT and CDR2 is SNEGSKA in the germline V gene (reference sequence). V was shortened by 2 bases and J by 0 bases, with 7 bases between the two germline ends. The CDR3 totals 13 residues. CDR3 DNA sequence: TGCAGTGCTAGACATACCGACCAAGAGACCCAGTACTTC. This codes for CSARHTDQETQYF.

This clonotype was detected ten times or more. This chain joins TRBV29-1 and TRBJ2-2; the D gene is possibly TRBD1 (6 bases). The V gene lost 4 bases and the J gene lost 3 bases, with 15 bases spanning the gap. This CDR3 is built from 15 residues. The germline CDR1 and CDR2 sequences are SQVTM and ANQGSEA. CDR3 DNA: TGCAGCGTTGTTTGGGACAACCTGGACACCGGGGAGCTGTTTTTT. This codes for CSVVWDNLDTGELFF.

The chain carries TRBV5-1 and TRBJ2-2; 7 positions agree with TRBD2. Germline V gene lookup returns CDR1 SGHRS and CDR2 YFSETQ. V shed 2 bases and J 0 bases; nucleotides not matched to a gene: 4. There are 16 residues in the CDR3. This chain's CDR3 is CASSFGLAANTGELFF. CDR3 in DNA: TGCGCCAGCAGCTTCGGGCTAGCGGCGAACACCGGGGAGCTGTTTTTT.

Many counts were recorded for this clonotype. J is TRBJ2-3 and V is TRBV29-1, with TRBD2 identical over 10 bases. J was trimmed by 12 bases and V by 7 bases; bases with no gene match: 4. Germline V gene sequence: CDR1 SQVTM, CDR2 ANQGSEA. The CDR3 runs 10 residues. CDR3 in DNA: TGCAGCGCGAGCGGGAGGGCACAGTATTTT. This translates into CSASGRAQYF.

The V call is TRBV29-1, the J call TRBJ1-1; D is uncertain. The V and J ends lost 3 bases and 7 bases respectively, with 12 bases between them. The CDR3 contains 12 residues. Germline V lookup: CDR1 SQVTM, CDR2 ANQGSEA. CDR3 nucleotide sequence: TGCAGCGTTGACGGGCTTGCCATTGAAGCTTTCTTT. Its protein is CSVDGLAIEAFF. The whole variable domain, filled in from reference TRBV29-1 and TRBJ1-1, reads SAVISQKPSRDICQRGTSLTIQCQVDSQVTMMFWYRQQPGQSLTLIATANQGSEATYESGFVIDKFPISRPNLTFSTLTVSNMSPEDSSIYLCSVDGLAIEAFFGQGTRLTVV.

J is TRBJ2-5 and V is TRBV5-1; D is unclear. V lost 0 bases to trimming and J lost 3 bases, with 6 bases between them. The CDR3 totals 13 residues. From germline, CDR1 is SGHRS and CDR2 YFSETQ. The CDR3 nucleotides read TGCGCCAGCAGCTTGGAGGACGAAGAGACCCAGTACTTC. Translation gives CASSLEDEETQYF.

The chain couples TRBV29-1 to TRBJ2-1, with no clear D. This CDR3 comprises 13 residues. Trimming removed 6 bases at V and 5 bases at J, with 14 bases between. Germline V gene lookup returns CDR1 SQVTM and CDR2 ANQGSEA. The CDR3 spells CSVPLWPHNEQFF. The CDR3 DNA reads as TGCAGCGTGCCCCTCTGGCCACACAATGAGCAGTTCTTC.

This clonotype was seen at least ten times. The V gene is TRBV6-5, the J gene TRBJ2-3; a possible D gene is TRBD2 (6 bases). In germline, CDR1 is MNHEY, CDR2 SVGAGI. V lost 2 bases to trimming and J lost 3 bases, with 12 bases between them. The CDR3 has 15 amino acids. The CDR3 DNA sequence: TGTGCCAGCAGTTACCTGGCGGGGAGAACAGATACGCAGTATTTT. Translating it yields CASSYLAGRTDTQYF.

This clonotype showed up many times. This rearrangement joins TRBV10-3 to TRBJ2-3; D could derive from TRBD1 or TRBD2 (6 bases each). V lost 5 bases and J lost 4, with 16 bases in between. This CDR3 contains 15 residues. The germline gives CDR1 ENHRY, CDR2 SYGVKD. The chain's CDR3 is CAISRDTRGADTQYF. CDR3 sequence (DNA): TGTGCCATCAGTCGGGACACGAGGGGGGCAGATACGCAGTATTTT.

This clonotype appeared once. The chain employs TRBV21-1 and TRBJ2-7; the table assigns TRBD1, which was not confirmed against the DNA. TRBV21-1 is an annotated pseudogene. The CDR3 extends over 15 amino acids. The CDR3 DNA follows: TGTGCCAGCAGCACAAATCGGGGACAGTCCTACGAGCAGTACTTC. Protein sequence: CASSTNRGQSYEQYF.

This chain uses TRBV20-1 with TRBJ1-2, with D possibly being TRBD1 (6 bases). The CDR3 runs to 14 residues. Trimming cost V 4 bases and J 4 bases, with 16 bases left between them. Looked up from germline, CDR1 is DFQATT and CDR2 is SNEGSKA (reference sequence). The DNA of the CDR3 is TGCAGTGCTATCCAGGGGATGACGGGCTATGGCTACACCTTC. It codes for CSAIQGMTGYGYTF.

This clonotype appeared a few times. The chain uses TRBV28 and TRBJ2-1; no firm D call. Germline CDR1 MDHEN, CDR2 SYDVKM. The CDR3 totals 13 residues. Trimming shortened V by 9 bases and J by 3 bases, and 12 bases separated the two germline ends. In nucleotides, the CDR3 is TGTGCCAGTCTCGAGACGAACTACAATGAGCAGTTCTTC. Translated, it gives CASLETNYNEQFF.

This clonotype was observed once. The chain is built from TRBV18 and TRBJ2-2; 9 bases fit TRBD1. In germline, CDR1 is KGHSH, CDR2 LQKENI. The CDR3 consists of 16 residues. Unmatched junction bases numbered 2, after V lost 1 base and J lost 2 bases. This CDR3 is CASSPQGQGNTGELFF. CDR3 nucleotides: TGTGCCAGCTCACCACAGGGACAGGGCAACACCGGGGAGCTGTTTTTT. Drawing the rest from reference TRBV18 and TRBJ2-2, the complete variable domain is NAGVMQNPRHLVRRRGQEARLRCSPMKGHSHVYWYRQLPEEGLKFMVYLQKENIIDESGMPKERFSAEFPKEGPSILRIQQVVRGDSAAYFCASSPQGQGNTGELFFGEGSRLTVL.

The table lists this clonotype with many counts. The gene calls are TRBV20-1 and TRBJ2-3, with D perhaps TRBD2 (7 bases). V dropped 1 base and J dropped 4 bases, with 12 bases sitting between them. The CDR3 contains 14 residues. Germline V CDR1 and CDR2: DFQATT, SNEGSKA (reference sequence). The CDR3 bases are TGCAGTGCTAGAGTGGGGGGGGCCCCAGATACGCAGTATTTT. Its translation: CSARVGGAPDTQYF.

This clonotype was seen more than once but under ten times. The chain is built from TRBV20-1 and TRBJ2-7; a weak D match, TRBD2 (5 bases). Between the trimmed V and J ends, which lost 4 bases and 4 bases, there was a span of 17 bases. CDR1 is DFQATT and CDR2 is SNEGSKA in the germline V gene (reference sequence). This CDR3 contains 14 residues. The CDR3 is CSANLRGSQYEQYF. As DNA, the CDR3 is TGCAGTGCTAACCTGAGAGGGAGTCAGTACGAGCAGTACTTC.

This clonotype was seen more than once but under ten times. The chain combines TRBV20-1 with TRBJ2-1; weak D call: TRBD2 (7 bases). The length of the CDR3 is 13 residues. V was cut by 5 bases and J by 7 bases, with 15 bases left in between. Germline CDR1 is DFQATT and CDR2 is SNEGSKA (reference sequence). The CDR3 here is CSAARGASNEQFF. The CDR3 DNA reads TGCAGTGCTGCACGGGGGGCCAGTAATGAGCAGTTCTTC.

The genes are TRBV12-3 or TRBV12-4 and TRBJ1-2; D is perhaps TRBD1 (5 bases). V dropped 2 bases and J dropped 2 bases, with 12 bases sitting between them. CDR3 length: 15 amino acids. The CDR3 spells CASSLRGSGNYGYTF. The CDR3 DNA follows: TGTGCCAGCAGTTTACGGGGCTCCGGGAACTATGGCTACACCTTC.

This chain uses TRBV20-1 with TRBJ2-1, with 9 bases identical to TRBD2. The CDR3 extends over 16 amino acids. CDR1 DFQATT and CDR2 SNEGSKA come from the germline V gene (reference sequence). The V segment lost 2 bases and the J segment 0 bases; nucleotides outside the gene matches: 5. The CDR3 sequence: CSARRLAVSSYNEQFF. The CDR3, as DNA: TGCAGTGCTAGAAGACTAGCGGTGAGCTCCTACAATGAGCAGTTCTTC.

Ten or more counts support this clonotype. This chain connects TRBV12-3 or TRBV12-4 to TRBJ2-7; the D gene is possibly TRBD1 (6 bases). The CDR3 sequence is 14 residues long. Trimming took 4 bases from V and 5 from J, leaving 15 bases between them. Here the CDR3 DNA reads TGTGCCAGCAGTTCCCACATAAGGACAGACGAGCAGTACTTC. Translated, it gives CASSSHIRTDEQYF.

V usage is TRBV19 and J usage is TRBJ2-7; a possible D gene is TRBD2 (5 bases). Germline V CDR1 and CDR2: LNHDA, SQIVND (reference sequence). The CDR3 spans 17 residues. Trimming cost V 2 bases and J 3 bases, with 20 bases left between them. The CDR3 protein is CASSISLVEEVVYEQYF. CDR3 in DNA: TGTGCCAGTAGTATAAGTCTCGTCGAGGAGGTAGTCTACGAGCAGTACTTC. Full variable domain (missing parts from reference TRBV19 and TRBJ2-7): DGGITQSPKYLFRKEGQNVTLSCEQNLNHDAMYWYRQDPGQGLRLIYYSQIVNDFQKGDIAEGYSVSREKKESFPLTVTSAQKNPTAFYLCASSISLVEEVVYEQYFGPGTRLTVT.

This clonotype has more than one count but fewer than ten. V gene TRBV18 combines with J gene TRBJ2-1, with 10 nucleotides matching TRBD2. V trimming: 4 bases; J trimming: 6 bases; junction bases outside the gene matches: 9. Germline lookup yields CDR1 KGHSH and CDR2 LQKENI. The CDR3 sequence is 16 residues long. The CDR3: CASSQKAGGISNEQFF. In DNA form, the CDR3 reads TGTGCCAGCTCACAAAAAGCGGGAGGGATCAGCAATGAGCAGTTCTTC.

About this clonotype itself: Its ends do not fully match the called genes, so a read error is possible. The chain links TRBV10-3 to TRBJ2-7; 8 nucleotides line up with TRBD2. CDR1 is ENHRY and CDR2 is SYGVKD in the germline V gene. The CDR3 runs to 13 residues. CDR3 nucleotides: TGTGCGATCAGTGACCCAGCGGGAGTCGAGGAGTACTTC. Amino acid sequence: CAISDPAGVEEYF.

V and J are TRBV27 and TRBJ2-7; unclear D gene. Per germline, CDR1 MNHEY and CDR2 SMNVEV (reference sequence). V lost 4 bases and J lost 4, with 17 bases in between. The CDR3 contains 15 residues. The CDR3 nucleotides read TGTGCCAGCAGTTCCGACCGCGCCACCCTGTACGAGCAGTACTTC. This translates into CASSSDRATLYEQYF.

This clonotype appeared a few times. This rearrangement joins TRBV20-1 to TRBJ1-2; 8 bases agree with TRBD1. From germline, CDR1 is DFQATT and CDR2 SNEGSKA (reference sequence). V lost 1 base and J lost 8; bases outside the gene matches: 12. This CDR3 is built from 15 residues. The CDR3 nucleotides read TGCAGTGCTAGAGTTCCCATGCAGGGGGCAGGAGGCTACACCTTC. Protein sequence: CSARVPMQGAGGYTF.

The chain uses TRBV20-1 and TRBJ2-2; tentatively, D is TRBD1 or TRBD2 (6 bases each). This CDR3 region has 15 residues. Trimming left V 0 bases short and J 6 bases short, with 14 bases between. CDR1 is DFQATT, CDR2 SNEGSKA, per germline (reference sequence). The CDR3: CSARDRRGHAGELFF. In DNA, the CDR3 is TGCAGTGCTAGAGATAGGAGGGGACACGCCGGGGAGCTGTTTTTT.

This clonotype has a count of ten or more. This rearrangement joins TRBV6-1 to TRBJ2-6; 9 nucleotides agree with TRBD1. The V gene's germline CDR1 is MNHNS and CDR2 SASEGT. V lost 10 bases and J lost 0; bases outside the gene matches: 4. The CDR3 is 15 amino acids. The CDR3 coding sequence is TGTGCCACAACAGGGGGCGACTCTGGGGCCAACGTCCTGACTTTC. The encoded protein is CATTGGDSGANVLTF.